These T cell receptor beta chains were read from a single sample in a study of shared clonotypes between healthy human individuals. Here immunoSEQ multiplex PCR was the method, and the copy in TCRdb shows in-frame clones only, minus some. Among around 2.1 million clones listed, roughly 95% were seen once. Sequenced input: naive CD4+ T cells sorted from blood. The receptors were sampled from a man between 18 and 29 years old in good health. Each CDR3 is given with its conserved first and last residue. A D gene is named only where the DNA matches it firmly.

>TRBV2|TRBJ2-1|TRBD2
CASSGILAGGPINFF
>TRBV9|TRBJ2-1|TRBD1
CASSAGTVSYNEQFF
>TRBV2|TRBJ1-1|-
CASSEEANTEAFF
>TRBV15|TRBJ1-1|-
CATSRDYPDTEAFF
>TRBV29-1|TRBJ2-3|-
CSVDVGMGRTDTQYF
>TRBV28|TRBJ1-1|-
CASTGEKAFF
>TRBV15|TRBJ2-7|-
CATSRDRQGTRNEQYF
>TRBV5-1|TRBJ2-5|-
CASSFGQNQETQYF
>TRBV5-1|TRBJ1-2|-
CASRPPGQNYGYTF
>TRBV29-1|TRBJ2-3|TRBD1
CSVTGTATTDTQYF
>TRBV2|TRBJ1-2|-
CASMSIERGSGYTF
>TRBV18|TRBJ1-2|-
CASSPTPDSSYGYTF
>TRBV13|TRBJ2-7|-
CASSFEGRSYEQYF
>TRBV9|TRBJ2-5|-
CASSGTRGETQYF
>TRBV4-1|TRBJ2-7|-
CASSRGTPTPYEQYF
>TRBV30|TRBJ1-3|-
CASDRGNTIYF
>TRBV11-2|TRBJ1-4|TRBD1
CASSTHRDRNEKLFF
>TRBV7-2|TRBJ2-7|-
CASSLAPGYEQYF
>TRBV7-2|TRBJ2-7|-
CASSLVNGYEQYF
>TRBV18|TRBJ2-3|TRBD1
CASSRQGSTDTQYF
>TRBV6-1|TRBJ1-1|TRBD1
CASGGQGGTEAFF
>TRBV30|TRBJ1-1|-
CARARMNTEAFF
>TRBV6-5|TRBJ2-7|-
CASSRSGTSYEQYF
>TRBV11-2|TRBJ1-2|TRBD1
CASSPLGQGDYGYTF